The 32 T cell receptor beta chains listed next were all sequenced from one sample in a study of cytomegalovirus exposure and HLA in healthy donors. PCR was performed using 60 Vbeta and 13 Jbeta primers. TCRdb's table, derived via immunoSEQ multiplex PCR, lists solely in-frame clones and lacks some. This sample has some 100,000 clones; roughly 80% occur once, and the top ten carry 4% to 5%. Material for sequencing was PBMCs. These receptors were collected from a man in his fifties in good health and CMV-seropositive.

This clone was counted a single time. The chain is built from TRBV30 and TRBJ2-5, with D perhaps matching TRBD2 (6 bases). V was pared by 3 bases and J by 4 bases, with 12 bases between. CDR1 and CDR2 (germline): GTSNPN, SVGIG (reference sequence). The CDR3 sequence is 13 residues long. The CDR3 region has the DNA TGTGCCTGGAGCCCTGGGGGAGGAGAGACCCAGTACTTC. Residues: CAWSPGGGETQYF. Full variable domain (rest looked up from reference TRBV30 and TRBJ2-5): SQTIHQWPATLVQPVGSPLSLECTVEGTSNPNLYWYRQAAGRGLQLLFYSVGIGQISSEVPQNLSASRPQDRQFILSSKKLLLSDSGFYLCAWSPGGGETQYFGPGTRLLVL.

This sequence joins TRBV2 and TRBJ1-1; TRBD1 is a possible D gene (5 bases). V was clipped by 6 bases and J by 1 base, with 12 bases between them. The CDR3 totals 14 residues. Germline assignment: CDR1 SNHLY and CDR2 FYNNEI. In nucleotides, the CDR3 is TGTGCCAGCAGAGACTGGGGCCAGAACACTGAAGCTTTCTTT. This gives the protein CASRDWGQNTEAFF. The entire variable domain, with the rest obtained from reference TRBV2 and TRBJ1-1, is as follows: EPEVTQTPSHQVTQMGQEVILRCVPISNHLYFYWYRQILGQKVEFLVSFYNNEISEKSEIFDDQFSVERPDGSNFTLKIRSTKLEDSAMYFCASRDWGQNTEAFFGQGTRLTVV.

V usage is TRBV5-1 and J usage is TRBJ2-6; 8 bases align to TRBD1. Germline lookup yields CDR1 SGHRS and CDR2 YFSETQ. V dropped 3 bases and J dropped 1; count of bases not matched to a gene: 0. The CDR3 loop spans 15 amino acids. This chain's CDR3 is CASSWTGSGANVLTF. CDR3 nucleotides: TGCGCCAGCAGCTGGACAGGGTCTGGGGCCAACGTCCTGACTTTC.

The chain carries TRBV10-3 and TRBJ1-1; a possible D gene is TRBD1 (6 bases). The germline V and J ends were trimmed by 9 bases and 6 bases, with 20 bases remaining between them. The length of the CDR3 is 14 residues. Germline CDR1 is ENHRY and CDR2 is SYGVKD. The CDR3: CAIRMDSRMAEAFF. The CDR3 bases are TGTGCCATTAGAATGGACAGCCGAATGGCTGAAGCTTTCTTT.

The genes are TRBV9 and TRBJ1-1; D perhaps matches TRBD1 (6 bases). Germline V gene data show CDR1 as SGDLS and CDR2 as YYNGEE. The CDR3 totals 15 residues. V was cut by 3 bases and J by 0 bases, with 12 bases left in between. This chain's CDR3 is CASSEGTWMNTEAFF. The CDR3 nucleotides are TGTGCCAGCAGCGAGGGGACATGGATGAACACTGAAGCTTTCTTT.

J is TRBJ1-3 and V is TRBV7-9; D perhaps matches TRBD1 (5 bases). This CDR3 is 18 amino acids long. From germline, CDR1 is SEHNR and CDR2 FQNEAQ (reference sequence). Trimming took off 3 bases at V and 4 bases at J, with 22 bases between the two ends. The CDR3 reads CASSLLGGTVGGGNTIYF. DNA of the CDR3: TGTGCCAGCAGCTTGCTTGGGGGGACCGTCGGCGGAGGAAACACCATATATTTT.

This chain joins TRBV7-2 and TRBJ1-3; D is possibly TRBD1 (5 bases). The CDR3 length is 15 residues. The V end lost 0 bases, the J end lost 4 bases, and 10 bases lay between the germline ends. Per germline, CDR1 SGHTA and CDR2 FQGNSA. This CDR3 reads CASSLASQVGNTIYF. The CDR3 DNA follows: TGTGCCAGCAGCTTAGCGTCACAGGTGGGAAACACCATATATTTT. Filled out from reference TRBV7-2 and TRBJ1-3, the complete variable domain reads GAGVSQSPSNKVTEKGKDVELRCDPISGHTALYWYRQSLGQGLEFLIYFQGNSAPDKSGLPSDRFSAERTGGSVSTLTIQRTQQEDSAVYLCASSLASQVGNTIYFGEGSWLTVV.

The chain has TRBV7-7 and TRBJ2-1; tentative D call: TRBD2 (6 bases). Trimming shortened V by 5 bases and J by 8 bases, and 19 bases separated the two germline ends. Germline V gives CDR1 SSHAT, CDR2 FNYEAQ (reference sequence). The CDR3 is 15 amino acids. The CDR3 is CASSPRGLASDEQFF. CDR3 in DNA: TGTGCCAGCAGCCCCCGGGGACTGGCCAGCGATGAGCAGTTCTTC.

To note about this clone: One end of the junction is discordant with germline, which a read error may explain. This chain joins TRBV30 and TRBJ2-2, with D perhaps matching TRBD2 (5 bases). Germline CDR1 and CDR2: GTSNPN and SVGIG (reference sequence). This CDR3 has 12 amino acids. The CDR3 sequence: CAFEGEVGELFF. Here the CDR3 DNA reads TGCGCCTTTGAGGGCGAGGTCGGGGAGCTGTTTTTT. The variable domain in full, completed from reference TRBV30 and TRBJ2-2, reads SQTIHQWPATLVQPVGSPLSLECTVEGTSNPNLYWYRQAAGRGLQLLFYSVGIGQISSEVPQNLSASRPQDRQFILSSKKLLLSDSGFYLCAFEGEVGELFFGEGSRLTVL.

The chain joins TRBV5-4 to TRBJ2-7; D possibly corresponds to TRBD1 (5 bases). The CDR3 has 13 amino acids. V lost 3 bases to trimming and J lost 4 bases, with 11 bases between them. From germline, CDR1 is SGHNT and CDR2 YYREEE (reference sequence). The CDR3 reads CASSSDPGYEQYF. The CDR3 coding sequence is TGTGCCAGCAGCTCGGATCCAGGGTACGAGCAGTACTTC.

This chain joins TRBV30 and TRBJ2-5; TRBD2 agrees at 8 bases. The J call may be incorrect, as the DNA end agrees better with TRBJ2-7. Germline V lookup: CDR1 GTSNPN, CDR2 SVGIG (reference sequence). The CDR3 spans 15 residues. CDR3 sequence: CAWSRPAGDYYEQYF. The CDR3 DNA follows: TGTGCCTGGAGTCGGCCAGCGGGGGACTACTACGAGCAGTACTTC.

CDR3 region: CASSLVASGVSYEQYF. Here the CDR3 DNA reads TGTGCCAGCAGCTTAGTGGCTAGCGGCGTCTCCTACGAGCAGTACTTC. The chain couples TRBV7-2 to TRBJ2-7; 7 nucleotides align to TRBD2. V lost 1 base to trimming and J lost 0 bases; unmatched junction nucleotides: 6. CDR3 size: 16 residues. In germline, CDR1 is SGHTA, CDR2 FQGNSA.

CDR3 in amino acids: CASSPDSTNTEAFF. In DNA form, the CDR3 reads TGTGCCAGCAGCCCGGACAGTACGAACACTGAAGCTTTCTTT. The J gene is TRBJ1-1, the V gene TRBV5-4; possible D gene TRBD1, 6 bases. Trimming removed 4 bases at V and 1 base at J, with 11 bases between. Germline V gene data show CDR1 as SGHNT and CDR2 as YYREEE (reference sequence). The CDR3 totals 14 residues.

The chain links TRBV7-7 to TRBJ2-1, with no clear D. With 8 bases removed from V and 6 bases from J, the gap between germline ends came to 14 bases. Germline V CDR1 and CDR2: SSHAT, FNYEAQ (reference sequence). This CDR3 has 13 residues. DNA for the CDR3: TGTGCCAGCGGTCCCTCCCCGGGCAATGAGCAGTTCTTC. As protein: CASGPSPGNEQFF.

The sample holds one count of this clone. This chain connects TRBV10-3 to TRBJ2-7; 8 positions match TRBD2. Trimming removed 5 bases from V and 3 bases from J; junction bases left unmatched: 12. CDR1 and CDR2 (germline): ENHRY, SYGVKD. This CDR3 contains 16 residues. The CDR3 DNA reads TGTGCCATCAGTCTGGAAGGTAGCGGGACGTACTACGAGCAGTACTTC. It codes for CAISLEGSGTYYEQYF.

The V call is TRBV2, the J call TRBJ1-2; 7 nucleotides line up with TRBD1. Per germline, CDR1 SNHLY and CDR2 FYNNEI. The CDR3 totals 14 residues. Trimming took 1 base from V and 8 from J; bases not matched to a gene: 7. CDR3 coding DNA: TGTGCCAGCAGTGAAGAGAACAGGGGCGAGGGCTACACCTTC. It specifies CASSEENRGEGYTF.

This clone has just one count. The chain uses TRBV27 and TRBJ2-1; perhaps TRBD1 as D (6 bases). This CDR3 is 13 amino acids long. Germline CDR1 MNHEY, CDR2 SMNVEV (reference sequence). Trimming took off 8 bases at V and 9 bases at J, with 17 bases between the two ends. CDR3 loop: CASRLLQGTEQFF. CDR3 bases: TGTGCCAGCCGCCTCTTACAGGGTACTGAGCAGTTCTTC.

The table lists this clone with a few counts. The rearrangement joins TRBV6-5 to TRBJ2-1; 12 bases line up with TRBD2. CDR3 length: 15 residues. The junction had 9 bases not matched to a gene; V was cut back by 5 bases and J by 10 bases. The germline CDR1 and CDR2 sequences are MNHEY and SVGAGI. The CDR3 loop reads CASSPGTSGPWEQFF. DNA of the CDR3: TGTGCCAGCAGTCCGGGGACTAGCGGGCCCTGGGAGCAGTTCTTC.

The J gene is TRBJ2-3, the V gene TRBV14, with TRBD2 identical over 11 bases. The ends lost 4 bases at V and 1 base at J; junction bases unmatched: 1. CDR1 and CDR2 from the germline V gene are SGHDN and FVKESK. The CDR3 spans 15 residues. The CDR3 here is CASSPLAGGTDTQYF. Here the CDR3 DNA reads TGTGCCAGCAGCCCACTAGCGGGGGGCACAGATACGCAGTATTTT.

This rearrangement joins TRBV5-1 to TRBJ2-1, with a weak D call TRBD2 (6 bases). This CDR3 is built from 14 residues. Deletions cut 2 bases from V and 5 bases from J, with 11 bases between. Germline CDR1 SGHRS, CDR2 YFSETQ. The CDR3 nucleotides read TGCGCCAGCAGCTTATTAGCGGAAAACAATGAGCAGTTCTTC. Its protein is CASSLLAENNEQFF.

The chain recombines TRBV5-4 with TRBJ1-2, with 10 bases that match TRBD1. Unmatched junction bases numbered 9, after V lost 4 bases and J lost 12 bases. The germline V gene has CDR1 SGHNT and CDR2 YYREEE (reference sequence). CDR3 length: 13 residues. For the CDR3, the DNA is TGTGCCAGCAGCCTGGGACAGGGGCTGTTCGACACCTTC. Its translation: CASSLGQGLFDTF.

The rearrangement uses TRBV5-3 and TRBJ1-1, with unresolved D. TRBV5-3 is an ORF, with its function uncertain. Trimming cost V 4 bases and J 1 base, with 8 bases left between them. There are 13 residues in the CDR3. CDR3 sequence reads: CARSLPWNTEAFF. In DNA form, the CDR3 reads TGTGCCAGAAGCCTTCCTTGGAACACTGAAGCTTTCTTT.

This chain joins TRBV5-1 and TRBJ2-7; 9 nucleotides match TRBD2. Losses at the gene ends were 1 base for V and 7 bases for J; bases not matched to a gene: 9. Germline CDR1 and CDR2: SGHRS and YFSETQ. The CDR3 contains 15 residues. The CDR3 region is CASSLSGSGSGEQYF. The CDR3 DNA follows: TGCGCCAGCAGCTTGTCGGGTAGCGGGAGTGGTGAGCAGTACTTC.

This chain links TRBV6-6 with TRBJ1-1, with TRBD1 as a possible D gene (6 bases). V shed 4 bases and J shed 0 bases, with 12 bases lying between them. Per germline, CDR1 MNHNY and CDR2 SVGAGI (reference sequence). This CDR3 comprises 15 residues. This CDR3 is CASSFVDSLNTEAFF. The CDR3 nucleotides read TGTGCCAGCAGTTTCGTGGACAGCTTGAACACTGAAGCTTTCTTT.

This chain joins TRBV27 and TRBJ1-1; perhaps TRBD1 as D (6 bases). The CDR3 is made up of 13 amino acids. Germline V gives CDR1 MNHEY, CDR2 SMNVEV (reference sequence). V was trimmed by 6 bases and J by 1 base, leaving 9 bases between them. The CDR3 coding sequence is TGTGCCAGCAGACGACAGGAGAACACTGAAGCTTTCTTT. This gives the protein CASRRQENTEAFF.

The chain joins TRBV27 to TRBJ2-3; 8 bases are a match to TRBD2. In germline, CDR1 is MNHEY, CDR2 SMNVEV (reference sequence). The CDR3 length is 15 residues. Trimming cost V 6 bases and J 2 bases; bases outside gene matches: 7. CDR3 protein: CASSRDSGATDTQYF. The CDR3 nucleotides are TGTGCCAGCAGCCGGGATAGCGGGGCCACAGATACGCAGTATTTT.

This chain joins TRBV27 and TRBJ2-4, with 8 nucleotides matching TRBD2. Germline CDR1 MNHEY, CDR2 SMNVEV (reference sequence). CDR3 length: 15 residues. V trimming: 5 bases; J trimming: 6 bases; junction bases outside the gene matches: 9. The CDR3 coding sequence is TGTGCCAGCAGTACCAACTTACTAGCGGCAAACATTCAGTACTTC. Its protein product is CASSTNLLAANIQYF.

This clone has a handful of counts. This chain's CDR3 is CASSLWDRGGTEAFF. CDR3 nucleotides: TGTGCCAGCAGCTTGTGGGACAGGGGGGGCACTGAAGCTTTCTTT. This chain links TRBV5-4 with TRBJ1-1, with 11 bases matching TRBD1. Germline CDR1 is SGHNT and CDR2 is YYREEE (reference sequence). Trimming removed 1 base from V and 4 bases from J; junction bases left unmatched: 3. The CDR3 is made up of 15 amino acids.

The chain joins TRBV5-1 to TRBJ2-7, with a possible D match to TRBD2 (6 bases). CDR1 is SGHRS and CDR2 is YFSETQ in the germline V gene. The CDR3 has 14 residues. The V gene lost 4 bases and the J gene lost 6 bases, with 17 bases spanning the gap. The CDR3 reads CASSPGPGAGEQYF. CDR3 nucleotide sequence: TGCGCCAGCAGCCCCGGACCGGGAGCGGGCGAGCAGTACTTC.

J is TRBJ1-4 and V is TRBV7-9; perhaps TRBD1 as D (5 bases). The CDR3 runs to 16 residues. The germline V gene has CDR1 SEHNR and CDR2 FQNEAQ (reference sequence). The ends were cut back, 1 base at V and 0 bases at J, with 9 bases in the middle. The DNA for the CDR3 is TGTGCCAGCAGCTTAGGACAGAGCGCAACTAATGAAAAACTGTTTTTT. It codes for CASSLGQSATNEKLFF. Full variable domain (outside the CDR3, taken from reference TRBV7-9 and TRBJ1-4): DTGVSQNPRHKITKRGQNVTFRCDPISEHNRLYWYRQTLGQGPEFLTYFQNEAQLEKSRLLSDRFSAERPKGSFSTLEIQRTEQGDSAMYLCASSLGQSATNEKLFFGSGTQLSVL.

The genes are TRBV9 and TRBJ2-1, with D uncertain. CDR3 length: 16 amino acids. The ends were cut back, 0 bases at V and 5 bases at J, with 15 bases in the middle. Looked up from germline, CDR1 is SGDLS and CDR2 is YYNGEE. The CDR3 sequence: CASSVGVIGVHNEQFF. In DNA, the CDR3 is TGTGCCAGCAGCGTAGGGGTGATAGGAGTACACAATGAGCAGTTCTTC.

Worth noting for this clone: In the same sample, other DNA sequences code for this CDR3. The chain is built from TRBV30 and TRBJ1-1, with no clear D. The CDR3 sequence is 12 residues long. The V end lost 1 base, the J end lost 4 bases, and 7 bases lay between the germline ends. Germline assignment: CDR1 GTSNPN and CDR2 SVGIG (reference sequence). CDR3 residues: CAWSAQSTEAFF. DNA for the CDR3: TGTGCCTGGAGTGCACAGAGCACTGAAGCTTTCTTT.